Reported below is one TCR beta chain. The PCR contained 60 Vbeta and 13 Jbeta primers. Measured with immunoSEQ multiplex PCR; TCRdb has only the in-frame clones, and not every one. The data contain under 150,000 clones, roughly 78% of them singletons. Between the trimmed V and J ends, which lost 0 bases and 7 bases, there was a span of 13 bases. The CDR3 has 15 residues. Per germline, CDR1 ENHRY and CDR2 SYGVKD. The source of the sample is a study of cytomegalovirus exposure and HLA in healthy donors. The sequence was collected from a man aged 50 or older in good health and CMV-seropositive. Sequenced: PBMCs. This chain uses TRBV10-3 with TRBJ2-1; D may be TRBD1 (6 bases). Here the CDR3 DNA reads TGTGCCATCAGTGAGTCAGTTGGTCAGGGGAATGAGCAGTTCTTC. It codes for CAISESVGQGNEQFF.